This T cell receptor beta chain is drawn from a study of T-cell memory formation after mild COVID-19. Study-level findings and limits: The pre-infection memory compartment contained some responding clones, suggesting cross-reactive memory joined.

TCRdb recomputed calls from the 5' RACE reads with MiXCR, one row per CDR3 protein. Altogether a few hundred thousand distinct CDR3 sequences are present, about a sixth being singletons, with the ten largest covering around 22%. This clonotype has just a few counts. The antigen is unknown. This sequence was found in a man aged 18 to 29 who had mild COVID-19 (a few samples of this study predate the infection). Cell type and time point are not known. Material for sequencing was PBMCs or a T cell subset sorted from them (not recorded which).

CDR3 bases: TGCAGCGTTGAGGGGGCGAGCACAGATACGCAGTATTTT. As protein: CSVEGASTDTQYF. The chain links TRBV29-1 to TRBJ2-3, with TRBD1 as a possible D gene (6 bases). The V and J ends lost 3 bases and 0 bases respectively, with 7 bases between them. This CDR3 region has 13 residues. CDR1 and CDR2 (germline): SQVTM, ANQGSEA.